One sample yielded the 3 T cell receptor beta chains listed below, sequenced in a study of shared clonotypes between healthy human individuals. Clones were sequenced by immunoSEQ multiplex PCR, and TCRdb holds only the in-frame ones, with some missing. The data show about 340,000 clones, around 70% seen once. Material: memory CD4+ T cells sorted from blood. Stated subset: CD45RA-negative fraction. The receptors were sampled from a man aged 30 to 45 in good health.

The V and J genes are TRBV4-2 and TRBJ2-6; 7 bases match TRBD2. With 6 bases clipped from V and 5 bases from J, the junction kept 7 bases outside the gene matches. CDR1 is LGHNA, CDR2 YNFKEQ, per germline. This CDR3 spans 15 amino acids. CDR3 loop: CASSPGREWANVLTF. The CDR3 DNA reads TGTGCCAGCAGTCCAGGGAGGGAATGGGCCAACGTCCTGACTTTC.

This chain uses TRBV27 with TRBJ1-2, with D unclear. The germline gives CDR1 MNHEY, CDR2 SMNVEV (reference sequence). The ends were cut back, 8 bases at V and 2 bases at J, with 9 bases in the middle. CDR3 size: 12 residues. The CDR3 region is CASGDFNYGYTF. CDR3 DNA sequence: TGTGCCAGCGGAGATTTCAACTATGGCTACACCTTC.

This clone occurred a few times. The CDR3 DNA reads TGTGCCAGCAGCTCCGAGCCAGGGTTGGATGAGCAGTTCTTC. It is translated as CASSSEPGLDEQFF. The rearrangement joins TRBV7-3 to TRBJ2-1; possibly TRBD1 for D (5 bases). CDR1 SGHTA and CDR2 FQGTGA come from the germline V gene. The CDR3 sequence is 14 residues long. V shed 4 bases and J shed 8 bases, with 15 bases lying between them. The full variable domain, in which reference TRBV7-3 and TRBJ2-1 provide the parts outside the CDR3, is GAGVSQTPSNKVTEKGKYVELRCDPISGHTALYWYRQSLGQGPEFLIYFQGTGAADDSGLPNDRFFAVRPEGSVSTLKIQRTERGDSAVYLCASSSEPGLDEQFFGPGTRLTVL.